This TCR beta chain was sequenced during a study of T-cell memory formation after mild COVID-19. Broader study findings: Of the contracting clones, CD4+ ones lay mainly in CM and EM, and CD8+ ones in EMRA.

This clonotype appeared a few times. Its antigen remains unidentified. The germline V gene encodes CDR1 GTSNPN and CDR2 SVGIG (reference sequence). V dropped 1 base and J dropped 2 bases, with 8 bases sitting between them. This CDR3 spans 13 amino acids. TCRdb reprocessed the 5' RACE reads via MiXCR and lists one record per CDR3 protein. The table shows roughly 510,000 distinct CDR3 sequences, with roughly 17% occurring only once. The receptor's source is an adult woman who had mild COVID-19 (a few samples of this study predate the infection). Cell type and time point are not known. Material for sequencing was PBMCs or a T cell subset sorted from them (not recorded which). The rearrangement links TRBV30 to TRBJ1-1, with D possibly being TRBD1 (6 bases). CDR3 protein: CAWSAGTNTEAFF. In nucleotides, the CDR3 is TGTGCCTGGAGTGCAGGGACAAACACTGAAGCTTTCTTT.